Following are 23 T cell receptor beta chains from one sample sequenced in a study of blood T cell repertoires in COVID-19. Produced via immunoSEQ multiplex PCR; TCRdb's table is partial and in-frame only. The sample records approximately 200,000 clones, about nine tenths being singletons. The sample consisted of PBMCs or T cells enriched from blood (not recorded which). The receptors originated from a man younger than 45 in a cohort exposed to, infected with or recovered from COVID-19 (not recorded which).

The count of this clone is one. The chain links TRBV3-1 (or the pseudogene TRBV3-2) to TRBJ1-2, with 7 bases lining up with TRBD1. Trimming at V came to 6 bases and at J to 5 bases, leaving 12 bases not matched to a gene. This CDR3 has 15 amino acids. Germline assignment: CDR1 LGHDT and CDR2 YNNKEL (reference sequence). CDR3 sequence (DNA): TGTGCCAGCAGTATATTACAGGGGCGGCGGTATGGCTACACCTTC. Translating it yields CASSILQGRRYGYTF.

The CDR3 region has the DNA TGTGCCAGCAGACAGGGCAGGACTGAAGCTTTCTTT. It specifies CASRQGRTEAFF. This chain links TRBV6-5 with TRBJ1-1; TRBD1 is a possible D gene (6 bases). V was clipped by 6 bases and J by 5 bases, with 10 bases between them. There are 12 residues in the CDR3. The germline V gene encodes CDR1 MNHEY and CDR2 SVGAGI.

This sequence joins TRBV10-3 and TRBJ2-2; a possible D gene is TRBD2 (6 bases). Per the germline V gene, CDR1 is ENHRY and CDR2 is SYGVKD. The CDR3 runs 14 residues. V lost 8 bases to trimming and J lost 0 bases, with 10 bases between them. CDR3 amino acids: CAISGLSNTGELFF. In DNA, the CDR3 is TGTGCCATCTCGGGACTCTCGAACACCGGGGAGCTGTTTTTT.

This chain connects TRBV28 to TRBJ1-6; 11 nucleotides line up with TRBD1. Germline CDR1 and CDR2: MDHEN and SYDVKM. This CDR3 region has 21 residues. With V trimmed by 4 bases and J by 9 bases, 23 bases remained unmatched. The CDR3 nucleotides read TGTGCCAGCAGTTCCTTCCGGGACAGGGGGTTTAGAGGCATTGGGGTTTCACCCCTCCACTTT. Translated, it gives CASSSFRDRGFRGIGVSPLHF.

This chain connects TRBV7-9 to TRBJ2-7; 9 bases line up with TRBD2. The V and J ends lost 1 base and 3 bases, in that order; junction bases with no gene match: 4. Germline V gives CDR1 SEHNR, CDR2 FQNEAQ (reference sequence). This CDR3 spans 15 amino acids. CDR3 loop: CASSLVSSGNYEQYF. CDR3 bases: TGTGCCAGCAGCTTAGTGTCTAGCGGGAACTACGAGCAGTACTTC.

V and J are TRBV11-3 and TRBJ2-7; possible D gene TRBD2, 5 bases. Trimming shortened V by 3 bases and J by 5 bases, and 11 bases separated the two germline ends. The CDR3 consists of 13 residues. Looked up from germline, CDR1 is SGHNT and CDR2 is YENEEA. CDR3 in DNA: TGTGCCAGCAGCTTTCGGACTGACGACGAGCAGTACTTC. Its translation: CASSFRTDDEQYF.

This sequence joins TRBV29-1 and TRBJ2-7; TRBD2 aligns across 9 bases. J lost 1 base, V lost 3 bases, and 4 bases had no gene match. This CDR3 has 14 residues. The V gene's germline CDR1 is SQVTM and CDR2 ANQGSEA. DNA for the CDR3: TGCAGCGTTGACGGACTAGCGAATTCCTACGAGCAGTACTTC. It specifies CSVDGLANSYEQYF.

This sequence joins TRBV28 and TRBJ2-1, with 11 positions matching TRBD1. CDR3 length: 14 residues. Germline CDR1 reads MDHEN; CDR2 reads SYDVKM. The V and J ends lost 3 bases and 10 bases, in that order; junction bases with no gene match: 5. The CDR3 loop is CASSLDRGLREQFF. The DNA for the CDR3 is TGTGCCAGCAGTTTGGACAGGGGGCTGCGCGAGCAGTTCTTC. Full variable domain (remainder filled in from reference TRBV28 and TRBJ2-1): DVKVTQSSRYLVKRTGEKVFLECVQDMDHENMFWYRQDPGLGLRLIYFSYDVKMKEKGDIPEGYSVSREKKERFSLILESASTNQTSMYLCASSLDRGLREQFFGPGTRLTVL.

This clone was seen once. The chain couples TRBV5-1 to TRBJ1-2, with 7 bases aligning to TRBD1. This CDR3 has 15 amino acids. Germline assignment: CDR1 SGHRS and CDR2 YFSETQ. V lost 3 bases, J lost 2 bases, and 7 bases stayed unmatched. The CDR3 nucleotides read TGCGCCAGCAGCTCCGGACAGGAAGCGAACTATGGCTACACCTTC. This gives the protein CASSSGQEANYGYTF.

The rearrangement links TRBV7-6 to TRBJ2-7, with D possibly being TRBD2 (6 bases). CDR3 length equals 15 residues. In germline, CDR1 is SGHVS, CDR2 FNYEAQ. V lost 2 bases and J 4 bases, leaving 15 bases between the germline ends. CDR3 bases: TGTGCCAGCAGCTTACTGGGGGGTCTGGCATACGAGCAGTACTTC. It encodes CASSLLGGLAYEQYF.

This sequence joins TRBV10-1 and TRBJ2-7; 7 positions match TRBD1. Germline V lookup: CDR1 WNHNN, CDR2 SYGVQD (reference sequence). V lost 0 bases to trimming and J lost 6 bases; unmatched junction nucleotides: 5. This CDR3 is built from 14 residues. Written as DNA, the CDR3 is TGCGCCAGCAGTGAGTCAAGACAGGGCACCGAGCAGTACTTC. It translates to CASSESRQGTEQYF.

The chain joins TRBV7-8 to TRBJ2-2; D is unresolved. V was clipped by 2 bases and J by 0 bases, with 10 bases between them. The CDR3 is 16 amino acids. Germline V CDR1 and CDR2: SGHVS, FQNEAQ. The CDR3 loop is CASSLRRVPNTGELFF. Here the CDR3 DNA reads TGTGCCAGCAGCTTAAGACGGGTACCGAACACCGGGGAGCTGTTTTTT.

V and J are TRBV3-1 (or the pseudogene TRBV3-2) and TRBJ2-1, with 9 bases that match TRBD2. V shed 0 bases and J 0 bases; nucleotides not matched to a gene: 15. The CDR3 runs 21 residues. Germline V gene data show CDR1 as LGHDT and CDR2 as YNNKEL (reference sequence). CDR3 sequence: CASSQDGSSSSGVSSYNEQFF. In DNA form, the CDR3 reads TGTGCCAGCAGCCAAGATGGCTCCTCTTCTAGCGGGGTCAGCTCCTACAATGAGCAGTTCTTC.

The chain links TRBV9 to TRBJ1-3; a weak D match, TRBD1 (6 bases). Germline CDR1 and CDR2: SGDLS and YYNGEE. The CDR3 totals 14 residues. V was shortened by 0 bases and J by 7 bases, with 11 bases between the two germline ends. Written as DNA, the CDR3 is TGTGCCAGCAGCGTAGTTCCAGGGGCGAACACCATATATTTT. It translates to CASSVVPGANTIYF.

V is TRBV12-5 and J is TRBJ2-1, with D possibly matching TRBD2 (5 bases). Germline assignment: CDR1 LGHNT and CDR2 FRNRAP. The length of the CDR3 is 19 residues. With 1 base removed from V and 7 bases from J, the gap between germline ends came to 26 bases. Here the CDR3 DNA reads TGTGCTAGTGGTTTGGGGGAGATAACCTTGGGCTTTAATGGAAATGAGCAGTTCTTC. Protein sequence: CASGLGEITLGFNGNEQFF.

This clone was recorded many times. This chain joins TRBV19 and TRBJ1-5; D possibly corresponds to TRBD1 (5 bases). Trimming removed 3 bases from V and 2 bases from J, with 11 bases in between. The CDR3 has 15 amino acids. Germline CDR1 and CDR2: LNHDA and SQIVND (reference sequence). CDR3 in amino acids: CASSMDTGRNQPQHF. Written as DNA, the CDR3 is TGTGCCAGTAGTATGGATACAGGTCGCAATCAGCCCCAGCATTTT.

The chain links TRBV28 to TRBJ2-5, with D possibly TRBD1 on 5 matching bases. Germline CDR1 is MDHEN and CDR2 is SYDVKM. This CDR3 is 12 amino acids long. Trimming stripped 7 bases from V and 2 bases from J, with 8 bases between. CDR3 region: CASKTAQETQYF. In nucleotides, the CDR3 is TGTGCCAGCAAGACAGCTCAAGAGACCCAGTACTTC.

CDR3 sequence reads: CATTAMDRVANEKLFF. The CDR3 region has the DNA TGTGCCACCACCGCAATGGACAGGGTCGCTAATGAAAAACTGTTTTTT. The gene calls are TRBV15 and TRBJ1-4; 8 nucleotides agree with TRBD1. Germline CDR1 and CDR2: LNHNV and YYDKDF (reference sequence). Losses at the gene ends were 7 bases for V and 3 bases for J; bases not matched to a gene: 10. This CDR3 is built from 16 residues.

The CDR3, as DNA: TGCGCCAGCAGCTCCCCCCGGGACAGGGAAGGAATGACTGAAGCTTTCTTT. It yields the protein CASSSPRDREGMTEAFF. The chain links TRBV5-1 to TRBJ1-1; 9 bases are a match to TRBD1. The V gene end was trimmed by 3 bases and the J gene end by 5 bases; junction bases not matched to a gene: 14. Per germline, CDR1 SGHRS and CDR2 YFSETQ. This CDR3 spans 17 amino acids.

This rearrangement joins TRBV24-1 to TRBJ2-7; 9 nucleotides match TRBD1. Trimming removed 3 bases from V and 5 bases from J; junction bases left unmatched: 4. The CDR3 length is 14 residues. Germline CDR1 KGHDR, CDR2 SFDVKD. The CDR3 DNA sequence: TGTGCCACCAGTGATGGGACAGGGTATAACGAGCAGTACTTC. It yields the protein CATSDGTGYNEQYF.

Written as DNA, the CDR3 is TGTGCCAGTAGGGCCCGTGCACAGTACACCGGGGAGCTGTTTTTT. Amino acids: CASRARAQYTGELFF. The rearrangement links TRBV19 to TRBJ2-2; unclear D gene. V was trimmed by 6 bases and J by 3 bases, leaving 14 bases between them. The CDR3 has 15 residues. Germline V CDR1 and CDR2: LNHDA, SQIVND (reference sequence).

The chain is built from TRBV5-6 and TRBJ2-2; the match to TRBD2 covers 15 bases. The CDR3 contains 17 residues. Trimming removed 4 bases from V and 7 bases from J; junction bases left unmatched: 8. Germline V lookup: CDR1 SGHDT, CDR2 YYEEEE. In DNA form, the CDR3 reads TGTGCCAGCAGCCCCGGACTAGCGGGAGGGCCCGACGGGGAGCTGTTTTTT. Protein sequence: CASSPGLAGGPDGELFF.

The CDR3 loop reads CASSKMGDRLKEAFF. For the CDR3, the DNA is TGTGCCAGTAGCAAGATGGGAGACAGGTTAAAAGAAGCTTTCTTT. The chain is built from TRBV19 and TRBJ1-1; D may be TRBD1 (6 bases). Germline CDR1 is LNHDA and CDR2 is SQIVND (reference sequence). The CDR3 loop spans 15 amino acids. The germline V and J ends were trimmed by 6 bases and 8 bases, with 22 bases remaining between them.